This passage covers 23 T cell receptor beta chains from one sample sequenced in a study of Ad26.COV2.S vaccination and SARS-CoV-2 variants. Regarding treatment: around 19 received Ad26.COV2.S at low or high dose, single or two shots; 5 received placebo; per-sample allocation not given. On day 63 after the first injection, vaccine and placebo recipients gave samples. Sequenced by immunoSEQ multiplex PCR; TCRdb stores in-frame clones only, minus some. The repertoire holds 350,000 to 500,000 clones, 90% seen once, with less than 4.5% in the top ten. The starting material was peripheral blood, obtained in a trial of Ad26.COV2.S vaccine versus placebo. The receptors derive from a person aged 18-60 years who received the Ad26.COV2.S COVID-19 vaccine or a placebo.

Remarks on this clone: This same CDR3 is encoded by further DNA sequences in the sample. This chain links TRBV5-1 with TRBJ2-7, with 7 bases that match TRBD2. The CDR3 is 13 amino acids. Unmatched junction bases numbered 3, after V lost 2 bases and J lost 4 bases. The germline V gene encodes CDR1 SGHRS and CDR2 YFSETQ. CDR3 amino acids: CASSFGGIYEQYF. CDR3 DNA sequence: TGCGCCAGCAGCTTCGGGGGGATTTACGAGCAGTACTTC.

A note on this clone: Other DNA sequences from this sample encode an identical CDR3 as well. This chain links TRBV5-1 with TRBJ2-5; 10 bases agree with TRBD2. The germline gives CDR1 SGHRS, CDR2 YFSETQ. CDR3 length equals 15 residues. Trimming cost V 0 bases and J 3 bases; bases outside gene matches: 2. The CDR3 region is CASSLVLAGEETQYF. The CDR3 region has the DNA TGCGCCAGCAGCTTGGTGCTAGCGGGAGAAGAGACCCAGTACTTC.

V usage is TRBV5-6 and J usage is TRBJ2-1; a weak D match, TRBD2 (6 bases). V lost 4 bases and J lost 6, with 17 bases in between. The CDR3 has 15 residues. CDR1 is SGHDT and CDR2 is YYEEEE in the germline V gene. CDR3 region: CASSLPRTTLNEQFF. The DNA of the CDR3 is TGTGCCAGCAGCCTACCCCGGACTACTCTCAATGAGCAGTTCTTC.

The chain employs TRBV5-4 and TRBJ2-5; TRBD1 agrees at 8 bases. The CDR3 is made up of 14 amino acids. Germline V gene sequence: CDR1 SGHNT, CDR2 YYREEE (reference sequence). With 2 bases clipped from V and 5 bases from J, the junction kept 5 bases outside the gene matches. The CDR3 reads CASSLRQGSETQYF. DNA for the CDR3: TGTGCCAGCAGCTTAAGACAGGGGAGTGAGACCCAGTACTTC.

The chain joins TRBV5-1 to TRBJ2-7, with 10 bases aligning to TRBD2. V gave up 0 bases and J gave up 0 bases; unmatched junction bases: 9. Germline V lookup: CDR1 SGHRS, CDR2 YFSETQ. The CDR3 consists of 18 residues. In nucleotides, the CDR3 is TGCGCCAGCAGCTTGGGGGATCAGAGCGGGAGGGACTCCTACGAGCAGTACTTC. This sequence encodes CASSLGDQSGRDSYEQYF.

The chain uses TRBV9 and TRBJ1-3; maybe TRBD1 (6 bases). The V gene's germline CDR1 is SGDLS and CDR2 YYNGEE. This CDR3 spans 15 amino acids. Trimming took 3 bases from V and 0 from J, leaving 10 bases between them. CDR3 loop: CASSEDSFSGNTIYF. CDR3 coding DNA: TGTGCCAGCAGCGAGGACAGCTTCTCTGGAAACACCATATATTTT.

The V gene is TRBV18, the J gene TRBJ2-7; D tentatively reads TRBD1 or TRBD2 (5 bases each). V lost 3 bases to trimming and J lost 5 bases, with 20 bases between them. This CDR3 is 16 amino acids long. The germline CDR1 and CDR2 sequences are KGHSH and LQKENI. The CDR3 region is CASSPIAWSRDHEQYF. The DNA for the CDR3 is TGTGCCAGCTCACCCATCGCCTGGAGCAGGGACCACGAGCAGTACTTC.

This chain joins TRBV15 and TRBJ2-7, with D maybe TRBD2 (8 bases). V was cut by 9 bases and J by 4 bases, with 25 bases left in between. The germline V gene encodes CDR1 LNHNV and CDR2 YYDKDF (reference sequence). The CDR3 consists of 16 residues. The CDR3 here is CATSRSGGQKDYEQYF. CDR3 sequence (DNA): TGTGCCACTTCCCGGAGCGGGGGACAGAAGGATTACGAGCAGTACTTC. Complete variable domain (other parts from reference TRBV15 and TRBJ2-7): DAMVIQNPRYQVTQFGKPVTLSCSQTLNHNVMYWYQQKSSQAPKLLFHYYDKDFNNEADTPDNFQSRRPNTSFCFLDIRSPGLGDTAMYLCATSRSGGQKDYEQYFGPGTRLTVT.

The V call is TRBV6-5, the J call TRBJ2-7; D assignment may be TRBD1 or TRBD2 (6 bases each). The CDR3 has 14 amino acids. Deletions cut 6 bases from V and 4 bases from J, with 16 bases between. Germline lookup yields CDR1 MNHEY and CDR2 SVGAGI. The CDR3 DNA reads TGTGCCAGCAGGGGGCGGGACACAGCGTACGAGCAGTACTTC. Amino acid sequence: CASRGRDTAYEQYF.

The chain combines TRBV5-4 with TRBJ1-4; D possibly corresponds to TRBD1 (6 bases). This CDR3 has 16 amino acids. CDR1 SGHNT and CDR2 YYREEE come from the germline V gene (reference sequence). Trimming took 3 bases from V and 4 from J, leaving 16 bases between them. This chain's CDR3 is CASSSSLDSLNEKLFF. The CDR3 DNA reads as TGTGCCAGCAGCTCTAGCCTGGACAGCCTTAATGAAAAACTGTTTTTT.

This rearrangement joins TRBV11-2 to TRBJ2-2; 7 nucleotides align to TRBD2. The V and J ends lost 1 base and 2 bases, in that order; junction bases with no gene match: 4. This CDR3 is 16 amino acids long. Germline CDR1 SGHAT, CDR2 FQNNGV. In DNA, the CDR3 is TGTGCCAGCAGCTTAGTTCCTAGCGGAAACACCGGGGAGCTGTTTTTT. It encodes CASSLVPSGNTGELFF.

The rearrangement joins TRBV2 to TRBJ1-1, with 8 bases matching TRBD1. With 6 bases clipped from V and 3 bases from J, the junction kept 6 bases outside the gene matches. The CDR3 covers 14 residues. Looked up from germline, CDR1 is SNHLY and CDR2 is FYNNEI. CDR3 residues: CASSLRGRDTEAFF. CDR3 DNA: TGTGCCAGCAGCCTCAGGGGGCGCGACACTGAAGCTTTCTTT.

This sequence joins TRBV7-2 and TRBJ2-3; D remains unclear. Per the germline V gene, CDR1 is SGHTA and CDR2 is FQGNSA. Trimming removed 2 bases from V and 6 bases from J, with 6 bases in between. This CDR3 has 12 amino acids. Here the CDR3 reads CASSLWTDTQYF. As DNA, the CDR3 is TGTGCCAGCAGCTTATGGACGGATACGCAGTATTTT.

The chain combines TRBV7-8 with TRBJ2-7, with 10 bases identical to TRBD1. Looked up from germline, CDR1 is SGHVS and CDR2 is FQNEAQ. With 5 bases clipped from V and 1 base from J, the junction kept 8 bases outside the gene matches. The CDR3 runs 16 residues. In DNA form, the CDR3 reads TGTGCCAGCAGCGTTTGGGAGGGACAGGGGTCCTACGAGCAGTACTTC. Encoded protein: CASSVWEGQGSYEQYF.

The V gene is TRBV6-2 or TRBV6-3, the J gene TRBJ2-1; 7 nucleotides agree with TRBD2. The V segment lost 2 bases and the J segment 5 bases; nucleotides outside the gene matches: 6. The CDR3 sequence is 15 residues long. Germline values: CDR1 MNHEY, CDR2 SVGEGT. CDR3: CASSYGLAVDNEQFF. CDR3 DNA sequence: TGTGCCAGCAGTTACGGGCTAGCGGTTGACAATGAGCAGTTCTTC.

The chain recombines TRBV29-1 with TRBJ2-7; TRBD2 aligns across 11 bases. The CDR3 sequence is 13 residues long. V was pared by 6 bases and J by 3 bases, with 4 bases of the junction left unmatched. CDR1 SQVTM and CDR2 ANQGSEA come from the germline V gene. CDR3 amino acids: CSVRLAGFYEQYF. The CDR3 DNA is TGCAGCGTACGACTAGCGGGATTCTACGAGCAGTACTTC.

The rearrangement uses TRBV19 and TRBJ1-1; D is undetermined. Trimming stripped 2 bases from V and 1 base from J, with 8 bases between. The CDR3 has 14 residues. Germline V gene sequence: CDR1 LNHDA, CDR2 SQIVND (reference sequence). CDR3 region: CASSIRHPNTEAFF. CDR3 DNA sequence: TGTGCCAGTAGTATAAGACATCCGAACACTGAAGCTTTCTTT.

The rearrangement uses TRBV14 and TRBJ2-4, with 11 nucleotides matching TRBD1. The germline CDR1 and CDR2 sequences are SGHDN and FVKESK. Trimming removed 3 bases from V and 3 bases from J; junction bases left unmatched: 4. The CDR3 contains 16 residues. The CDR3, as DNA: TGTGCCAGCAGCCACATCGGGACAGGGGGCAAAAACATTCAGTACTTC. Encoded protein: CASSHIGTGGKNIQYF.

CDR3 amino acids: CASSFRTSHNEQFF. DNA for the CDR3: TGTGCCAGCAGCTTTAGGACTAGCCACAATGAGCAGTTCTTC. The J gene is TRBJ2-1, the V gene TRBV13; 8 positions match TRBD2. This CDR3 contains 14 residues. Germline CDR1 and CDR2: PRHDT and FYEKMQ (reference sequence). V trimming: 3 bases; J trimming: 5 bases; junction bases outside the gene matches: 3. Looking up the rest from reference TRBV13 and TRBJ2-1 gives the full variable domain: AAGVIQSPRHLIKEKRETATLKCYPIPRHDTVYWYQQGPGQDPQFLISFYEKMQSDKGSIPDRFSAQQFSDYHSELNMSSLELGDSALYFCASSFRTSHNEQFFGPGTRLTVL.

This rearrangement joins TRBV28 to TRBJ2-5, with D possibly being TRBD1 or TRBD2 (5 bases each). There are 15 residues in the CDR3. Germline V lookup: CDR1 MDHEN, CDR2 SYDVKM. Between the trimmed V and J ends, which lost 6 bases and 5 bases, there was a span of 19 bases. DNA for the CDR3: TGTGCCAGCAGCTCCCCGGGACGGGGAGTGGAGACCCAGTACTTC. Translating it yields CASSSPGRGVETQYF. Looking up the rest from reference TRBV28 and TRBJ2-5 gives the full variable domain: DVKVTQSSRYLVKRTGEKVFLECVQDMDHENMFWYRQDPGLGLRLIYFSYDVKMKEKGDIPEGYSVSREKKERFSLILESASTNQTSMYLCASSSPGRGVETQYFGPGTRLLVL.

This chain uses TRBV19 with TRBJ2-3; 15 bases align to TRBD2. V shed 1 base, J shed 3 bases, and the junction held 5 bases outside the gene matches. The CDR3 totals 18 residues. Germline CDR1 LNHDA, CDR2 SQIVND (reference sequence). In DNA form, the CDR3 reads TGTGCCAGTAGTATAGGCCCTGGGACTAGCGGGAGGACAGATACGCAGTATTTT. Translating it yields CASSIGPGTSGRTDTQYF.

This clone was detected only once. The chain recombines TRBV7-8 with TRBJ2-2; 10 positions match TRBD1. The germline gives CDR1 SGHVS, CDR2 FQNEAQ. With V trimmed by 5 bases and J by 4 bases, 10 bases remained unmatched. CDR3 length: 17 residues. This CDR3 is CASSISGTGDGTGELFF. DNA of the CDR3: TGTGCCAGCAGCATCAGCGGGACAGGGGATGGCACCGGGGAGCTGTTTTTT.

This sequence joins TRBV6-2 or TRBV6-3 and TRBJ2-7, with a weak D call TRBD2 (5 bases). Germline V gene data show CDR1 as MNHEY and CDR2 as SVGEGT. CDR3 length: 14 residues. V lost 4 bases and J 2 bases, leaving 12 bases between the germline ends. CDR3 loop: CASSFAGIPYEQYF. CDR3 DNA: TGTGCCAGCAGTTTCGCCGGGATCCCCTACGAGCAGTACTTC.